The rows below give T cell receptor beta chains drawn from one sample of a study of T cells in localized non-small cell lung cancer. Sequencing was performed with immunoSEQ multiplex PCR; in TCRdb, only in-frame clones are kept and a portion is missing. The table has 2,500 to 3,000 clones, just under 30% seen once. The sequenced sample was lung tumor tissue, obtained before any cancer treatment. The receptor set was obtained from a woman aged 35-75 years with stage III lung adenocarcinoma. CDR3s include the opening cysteine and the closing phenylalanine or tryptophan. The order of the fields is D gene, clone size, V gene, J gene, CDR3 protein, CDR3 DNA. The D gene is left open where the match is weak. Not all rows give a size; the values are once, few, many and, for expanded clones, a class.

>TRBD1|NA|TRBV6-8|TRBJ2-7
CASSYRDSSYEQYF
TGTGCCAGCAGTTACAGGGACAGCTCCTACGAGCAGTACTTC
>NA|few|TRBV12-5|TRBJ2-7
CASGLDSVIGEQYF
TGTGCTAGTGGTTTGGACTCGGTAATAGGGGAGCAGTACTTC
>TRBD2|NA|TRBV28|TRBJ2-4
CASRWSGGAAKNIQYF
TGTGCCAGCAGGTGGAGCGGGGGGGCAGCCAAAAACATTCAGTACTTC
>NA|NA|TRBV6-8|TRBJ2-7
CASSRGRDYEQYF
TGTGCCAGCAGCAGAGGCCGGGACTACGAGCAGTACTTC
>TRBD1|NA|TRBV28|TRBJ1-5
CASSRPDRGNQPQHF
TGTGCCAGCAGTCGACCGGACAGGGGTAATCAGCCCCAGCATTTT
>TRBD1|NA|TRBV28|TRBJ2-4
CAAGRQGNIQYF
TGTGCCGCCGGTCGACAGGGAAACATTCAGTACTTC
>NA|few|TRBV4-1|TRBJ1-5
CASSQDSGTGGQPQHF
TGCGCCAGCAGCCAAGATTCTGGGACGGGGGGTCAGCCCCAGCATTTT
>NA|few|TRBV28|TRBJ2-7
CASSPTLEGAVEQYF
TGTGCCAGCAGCCCTACGTTGGAGGGGGCGGTCGAGCAGTACTTC
>TRBD1|few|TRBV6-8|TRBJ1-6
CASSPGTENSPLHF
TGTGCCAGCAGTCCCGGGACAGAAAATTCACCCCTCCACTTT
>NA|NA|TRBV9|TRBJ2-1
CASSIGTNEQFF
TGTGCCTCATCGATCGGGACAAATGAGCAGTTCTTC
>NA|NA|TRBV30|TRBJ2-7
CAWGRASYEQYF
TGTGCCTGGGGTCGGGCCTCGTACGAGCAGTACTTC
>TRBD1|NA|TRBV7-4|TRBJ2-2
CASSPDRDRLRLFF
TGTGCCAGCAGCCCGGACCGGGACAGGTTAAGGCTGTTTTTT
>NA|NA|TRBV30|TRBJ1-1
CAWGRGNTEAFF
TGTGCCTGGGGACGGGGGAACACTGAAGCTTTCTTT
>NA|few|TRBV7-5|TRBJ2-1
CASSLGLGTGEQFF
TGTGCCAGCAGCTTAGGGCTAGGAACGGGTGAGCAGTTCTTC